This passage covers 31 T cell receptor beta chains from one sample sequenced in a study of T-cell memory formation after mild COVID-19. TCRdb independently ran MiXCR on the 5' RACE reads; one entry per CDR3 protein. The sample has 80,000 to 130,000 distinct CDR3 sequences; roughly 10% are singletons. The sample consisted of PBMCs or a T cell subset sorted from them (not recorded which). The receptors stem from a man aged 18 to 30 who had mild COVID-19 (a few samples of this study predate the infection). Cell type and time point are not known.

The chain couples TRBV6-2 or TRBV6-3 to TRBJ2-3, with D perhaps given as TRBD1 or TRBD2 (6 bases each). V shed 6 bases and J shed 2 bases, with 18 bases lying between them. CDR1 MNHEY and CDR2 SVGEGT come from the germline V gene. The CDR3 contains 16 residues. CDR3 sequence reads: CASRHRRGATTDTQYF. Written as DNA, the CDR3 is TGTGCCAGCAGACACCGTAGGGGGGCGACCACAGATACGCAGTATTTT.

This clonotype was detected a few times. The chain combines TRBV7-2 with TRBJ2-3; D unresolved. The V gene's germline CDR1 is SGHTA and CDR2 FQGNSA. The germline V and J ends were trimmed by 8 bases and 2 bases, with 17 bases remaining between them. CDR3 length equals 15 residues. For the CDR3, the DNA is TGTGCCAGCGGGCCCCTTGTGACCTACACAGATACGCAGTATTTT. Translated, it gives CASGPLVTYTDTQYF.

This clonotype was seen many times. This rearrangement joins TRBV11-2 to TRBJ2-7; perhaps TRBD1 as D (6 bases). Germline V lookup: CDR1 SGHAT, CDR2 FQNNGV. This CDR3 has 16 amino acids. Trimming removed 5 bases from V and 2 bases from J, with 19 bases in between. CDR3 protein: CASSHLRDRQTYEQYF. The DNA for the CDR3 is TGTGCCAGCAGCCACCTACGTGACAGGCAAACCTACGAGCAGTACTTC.

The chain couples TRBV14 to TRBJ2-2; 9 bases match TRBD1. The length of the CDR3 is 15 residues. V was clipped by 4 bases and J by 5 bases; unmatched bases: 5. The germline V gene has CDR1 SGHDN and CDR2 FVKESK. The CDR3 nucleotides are TGTGCCAGCAGCCCTGGGACAGGGTTTACCGGGGAGCTGTTTTTT. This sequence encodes CASSPGTGFTGELFF.

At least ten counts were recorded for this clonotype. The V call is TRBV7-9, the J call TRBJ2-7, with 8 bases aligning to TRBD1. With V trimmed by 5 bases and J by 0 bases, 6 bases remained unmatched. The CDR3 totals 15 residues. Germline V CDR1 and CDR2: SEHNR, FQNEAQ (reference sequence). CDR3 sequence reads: CASSPRDRPSYEQYF. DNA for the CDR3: TGTGCCAGCAGCCCCCGGGACAGGCCCTCCTACGAGCAGTACTTC.

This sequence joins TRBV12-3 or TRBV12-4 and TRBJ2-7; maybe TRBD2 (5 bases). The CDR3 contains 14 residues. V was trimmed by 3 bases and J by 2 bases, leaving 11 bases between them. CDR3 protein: CASSFSGNPYEQYF. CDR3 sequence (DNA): TGTGCCAGCAGTTTTTCGGGAAACCCCTACGAGCAGTACTTC.

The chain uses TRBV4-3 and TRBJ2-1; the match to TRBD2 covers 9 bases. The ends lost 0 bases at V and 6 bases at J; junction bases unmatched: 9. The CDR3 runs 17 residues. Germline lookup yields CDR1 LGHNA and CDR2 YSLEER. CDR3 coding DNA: TGCGCCAGCAGCCAAGACGGTAGCGGGGGCCTCCCCAATGAGCAGTTCTTC. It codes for CASSQDGSGGLPNEQFF.

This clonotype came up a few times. The CDR3 DNA sequence: TGTGCCAGCAGTCAGCGGGGGGGCCTCTACAATGAGCAGTTCTTC. It specifies CASSQRGGLYNEQFF. The chain couples TRBV6-4 to TRBJ2-1; 10 bases line up with TRBD2. Looked up from germline, CDR1 is MRHNA and CDR2 is SNTAGT. After removal of 5 bases from V and 3 bases from J, the junction contained 4 bases not matched to a gene. This CDR3 region has 15 residues.

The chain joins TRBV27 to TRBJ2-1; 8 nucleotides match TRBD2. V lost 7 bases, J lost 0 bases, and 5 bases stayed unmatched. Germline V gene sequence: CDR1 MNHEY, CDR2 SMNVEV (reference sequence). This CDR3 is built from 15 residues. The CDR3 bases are TGTGCCAGCACCCGCGGGGGGAGCTCCTACAATGAGCAGTTCTTC. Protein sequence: CASTRGGSSYNEQFF.

CDR3 coding DNA: TGTGCCAGCAGTTCCCACAGGGGGAATTCACCCCTCCACTTT. Its translation: CASSSHRGNSPLHF. The V call is TRBV6-2 or TRBV6-3, the J call TRBJ1-6, with 8 bases lining up with TRBD1. V was pared by 4 bases and J by 7 bases, with 3 bases of the junction left unmatched. The germline V gene encodes CDR1 MNHEY and CDR2 SVGEGT. The CDR3 length is 14 residues.

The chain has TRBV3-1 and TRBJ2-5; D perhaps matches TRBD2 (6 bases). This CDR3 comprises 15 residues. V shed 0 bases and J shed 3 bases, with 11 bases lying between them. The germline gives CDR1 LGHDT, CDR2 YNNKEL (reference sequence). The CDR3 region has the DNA TGTGCCAGCAGCCAAGAGTCTCCTAGCGAAGAGACCCAGTACTTC. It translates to CASSQESPSEETQYF.

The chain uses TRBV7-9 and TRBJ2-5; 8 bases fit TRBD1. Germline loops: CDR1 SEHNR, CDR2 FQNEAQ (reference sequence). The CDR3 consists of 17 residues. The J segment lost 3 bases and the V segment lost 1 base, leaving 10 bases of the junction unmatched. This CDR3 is CASSLVSWGQEKETQYF. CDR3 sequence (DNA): TGTGCCAGCAGCTTAGTCTCCTGGGGACAGGAAAAAGAGACCCAGTACTTC.

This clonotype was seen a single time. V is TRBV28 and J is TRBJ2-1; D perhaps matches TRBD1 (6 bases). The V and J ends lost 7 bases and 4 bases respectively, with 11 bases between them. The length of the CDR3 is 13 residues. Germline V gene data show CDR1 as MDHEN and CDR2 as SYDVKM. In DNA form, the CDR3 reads TGTGCCAGCAACCAGGACAGATACAATGAGCAGTTCTTC. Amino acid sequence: CASNQDRYNEQFF.

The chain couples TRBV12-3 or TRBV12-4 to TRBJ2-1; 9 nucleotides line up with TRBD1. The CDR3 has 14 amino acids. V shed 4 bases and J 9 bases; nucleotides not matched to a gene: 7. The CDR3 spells CASSWGDRASEQFF. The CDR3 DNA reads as TGTGCCAGCAGTTGGGGGGACAGGGCCTCTGAGCAGTTCTTC.

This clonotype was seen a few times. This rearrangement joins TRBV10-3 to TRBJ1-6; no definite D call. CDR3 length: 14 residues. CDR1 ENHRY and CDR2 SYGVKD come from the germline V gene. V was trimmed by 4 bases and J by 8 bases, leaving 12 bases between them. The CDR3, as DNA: TGTGCCATCAGTGGGGAGGAACGGGATTCACCCCTCCACTTT. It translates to CAISGEERDSPLHF.

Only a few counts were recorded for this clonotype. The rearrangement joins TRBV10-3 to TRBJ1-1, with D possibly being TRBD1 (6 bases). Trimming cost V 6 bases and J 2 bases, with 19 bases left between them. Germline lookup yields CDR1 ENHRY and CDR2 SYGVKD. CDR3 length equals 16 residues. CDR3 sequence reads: CAIRASFGQLNTEAFF. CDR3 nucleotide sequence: TGTGCCATCAGAGCCTCATTTGGACAGCTAAACACTGAAGCTTTCTTT.

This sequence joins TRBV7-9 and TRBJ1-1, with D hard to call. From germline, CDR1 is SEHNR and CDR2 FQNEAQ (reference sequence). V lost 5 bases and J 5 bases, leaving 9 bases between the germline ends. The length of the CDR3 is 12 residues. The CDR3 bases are TGTGCCAGCAGCCTGGGGATGACTGAAGCTTTCTTT. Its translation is CASSLGMTEAFF.

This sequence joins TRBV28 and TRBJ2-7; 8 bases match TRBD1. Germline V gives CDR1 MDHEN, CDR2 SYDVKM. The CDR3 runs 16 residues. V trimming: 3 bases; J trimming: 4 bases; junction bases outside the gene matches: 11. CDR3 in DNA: TGTGCCAGCAGTTTCGGTAGTCGGACAGGGCATTACGAGCAGTACGTC. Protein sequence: CASSFGSRTGHYEQYV.

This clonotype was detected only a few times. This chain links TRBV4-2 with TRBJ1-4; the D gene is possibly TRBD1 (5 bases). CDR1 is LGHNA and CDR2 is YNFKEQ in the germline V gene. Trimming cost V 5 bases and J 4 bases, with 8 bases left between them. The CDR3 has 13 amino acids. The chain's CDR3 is CASSEGINEKLFF. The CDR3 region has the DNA TGTGCCAGCAGCGAGGGGATTAATGAAAAACTGTTTTTT.

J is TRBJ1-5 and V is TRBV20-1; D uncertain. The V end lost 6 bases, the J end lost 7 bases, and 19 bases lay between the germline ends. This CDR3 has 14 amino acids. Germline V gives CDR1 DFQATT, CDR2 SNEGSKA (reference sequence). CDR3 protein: CSARAGDLGQPQHF. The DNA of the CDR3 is TGCAGTGCACGAGCCGGGGATTTAGGGCAGCCCCAGCATTTT.

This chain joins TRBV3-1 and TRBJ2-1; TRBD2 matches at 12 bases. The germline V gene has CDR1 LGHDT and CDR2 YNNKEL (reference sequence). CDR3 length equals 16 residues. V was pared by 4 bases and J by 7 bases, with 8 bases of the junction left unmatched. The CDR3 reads CASSLRGGTSGNEQFF. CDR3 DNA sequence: TGTGCCAGCAGCCTAAGGGGAGGGACTAGCGGGAATGAGCAGTTCTTC.

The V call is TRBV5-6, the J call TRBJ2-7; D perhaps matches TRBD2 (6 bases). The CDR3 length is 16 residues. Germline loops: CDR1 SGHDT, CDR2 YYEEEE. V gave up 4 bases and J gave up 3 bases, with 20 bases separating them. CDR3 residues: CASSEWRRAPNYEQYF. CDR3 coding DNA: TGTGCCAGCAGCGAATGGCGGAGGGCCCCCAACTACGAGCAGTACTTC.

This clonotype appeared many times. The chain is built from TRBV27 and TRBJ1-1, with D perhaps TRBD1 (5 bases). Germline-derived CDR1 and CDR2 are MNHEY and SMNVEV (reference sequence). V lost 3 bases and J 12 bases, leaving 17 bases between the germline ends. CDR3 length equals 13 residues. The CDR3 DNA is TGTGCCAGCAGTTTTATTAAGGGGCAGTGGCCTTTCTTT. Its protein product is CASSFIKGQWPFF.

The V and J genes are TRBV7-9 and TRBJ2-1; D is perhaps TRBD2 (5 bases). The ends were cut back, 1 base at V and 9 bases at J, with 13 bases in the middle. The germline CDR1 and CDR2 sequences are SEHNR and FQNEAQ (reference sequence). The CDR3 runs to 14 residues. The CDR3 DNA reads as TGTGCCAGCAGCTTAGGACTGGGGAGCGGTGAGCAGTTCTTC. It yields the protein CASSLGLGSGEQFF.

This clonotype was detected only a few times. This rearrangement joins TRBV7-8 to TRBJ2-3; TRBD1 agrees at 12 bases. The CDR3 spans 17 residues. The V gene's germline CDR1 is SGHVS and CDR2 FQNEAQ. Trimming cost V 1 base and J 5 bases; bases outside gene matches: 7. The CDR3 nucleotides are TGTGCCAGCAGCTTAGTGAGGGACAGGGGGCGTGAAGATACGCAGTATTTT. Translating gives CASSLVRDRGREDTQYF.

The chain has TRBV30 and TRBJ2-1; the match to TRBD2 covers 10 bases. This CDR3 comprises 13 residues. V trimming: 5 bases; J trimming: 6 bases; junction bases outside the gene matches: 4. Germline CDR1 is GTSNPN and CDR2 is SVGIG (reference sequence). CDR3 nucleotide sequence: TGTGCCTGGGCAAGCGGGGGGGCCAATGAGCAGTTCTTC. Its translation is CAWASGGANEQFF.

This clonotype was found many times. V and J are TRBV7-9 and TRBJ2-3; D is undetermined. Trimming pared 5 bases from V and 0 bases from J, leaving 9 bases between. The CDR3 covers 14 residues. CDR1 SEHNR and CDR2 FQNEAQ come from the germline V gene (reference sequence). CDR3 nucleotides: TGTGCCAGCAGCCCTCCGACGAGCACAGATACGCAGTATTTT. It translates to CASSPPTSTDTQYF.

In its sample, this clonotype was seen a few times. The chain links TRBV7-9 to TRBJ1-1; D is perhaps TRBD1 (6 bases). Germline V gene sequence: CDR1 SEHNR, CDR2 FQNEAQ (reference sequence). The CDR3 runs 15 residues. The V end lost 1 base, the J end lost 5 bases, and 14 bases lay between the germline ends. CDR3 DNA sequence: TGTGCCAGCAGCTTAGATGGGGGGCGGAGGACTGAAGCTTTCTTT. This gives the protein CASSLDGGRRTEAFF.

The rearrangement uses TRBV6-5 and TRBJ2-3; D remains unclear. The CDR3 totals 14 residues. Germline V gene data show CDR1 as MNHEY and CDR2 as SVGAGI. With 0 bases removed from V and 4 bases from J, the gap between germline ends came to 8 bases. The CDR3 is CASSYSARADTQYF. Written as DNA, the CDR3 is TGTGCCAGCAGTTACTCCGCCCGGGCAGATACGCAGTATTTT.

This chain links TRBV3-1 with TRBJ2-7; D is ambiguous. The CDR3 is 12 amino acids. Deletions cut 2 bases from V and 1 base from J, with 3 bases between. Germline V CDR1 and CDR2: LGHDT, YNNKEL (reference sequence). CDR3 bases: TGTGCCAGCAGCCAAACTTCCTACGAGCAGTACTTC. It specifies CASSQTSYEQYF.

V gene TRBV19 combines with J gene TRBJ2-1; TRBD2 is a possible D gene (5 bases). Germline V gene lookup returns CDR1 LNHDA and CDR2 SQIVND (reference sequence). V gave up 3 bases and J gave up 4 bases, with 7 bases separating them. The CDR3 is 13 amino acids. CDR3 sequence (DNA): TGTGCCAGTAGTATGGGCGGGTACAATGAGCAGTTCTTC. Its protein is CASSMGGYNEQFF. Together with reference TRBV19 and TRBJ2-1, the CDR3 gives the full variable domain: DGGITQSPKYLFRKEGQNVTLSCEQNLNHDAMYWYRQDPGQGLRLIYYSQIVNDFQKGDIAEGYSVSREKKESFPLTVTSAQKNPTAFYLCASSMGGYNEQFFGPGTRLTVL.